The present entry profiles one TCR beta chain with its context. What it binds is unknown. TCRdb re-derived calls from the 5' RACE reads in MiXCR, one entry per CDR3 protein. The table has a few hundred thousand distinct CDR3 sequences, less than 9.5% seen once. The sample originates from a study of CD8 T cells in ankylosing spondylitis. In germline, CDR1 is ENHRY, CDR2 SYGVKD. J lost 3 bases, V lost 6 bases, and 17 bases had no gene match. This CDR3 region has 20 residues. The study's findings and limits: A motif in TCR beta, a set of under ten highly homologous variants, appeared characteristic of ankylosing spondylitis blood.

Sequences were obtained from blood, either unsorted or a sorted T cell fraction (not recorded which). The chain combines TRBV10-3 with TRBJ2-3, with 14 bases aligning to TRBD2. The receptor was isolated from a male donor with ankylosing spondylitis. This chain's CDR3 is CAIRLGVTGTSGSETDTQYF. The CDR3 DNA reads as TGTGCCATCAGACTGGGGGTCACCGGGACTAGCGGGAGTGAAACAGATACGCAGTATTTT.